Presented here are 14 T cell receptor beta chains from one specimen sequenced in a study of tissue T cells after allogeneic stem cell transplantation. Time point indicated: mouse harvest day 14 after allogeneic transplant. The graft held 10^6 splenic CD5+ T cells and 10^7 T-cell-depleted bone marrow cells. Libraries were prepared by immunoSEQ multiplex PCR; TCRdb keeps only in-frame clonotypes and omits some of them. The table includes about 5,700 clones, 45% to 55% detected once. Material for sequencing was gut tissue. These receptors all stem from a female BALB/c mouse given C57BL/6 T cells with graft-versus-host disease after an allogeneic hematopoietic cell transplant.

About this clone: Genes here carry mouse names. The sequence runs out 1 residue before the end of the CDR3; the remainder is reconstructed from the germline J gene. This sequence joins TRBV3 and TRBJ2-4; weak D call: TRBD1 (6 bases). The V end lost 4 bases, the J end lost 4 bases, and 9 bases lay between the germline ends. This CDR3 has 13 amino acids. Per germline, CDR1 SNHLY and CDR2 FYNGKV (reference sequence). This CDR3 reads CASSSGQKNTLYF. The DNA read from the CDR3 is TGTGCCAGCAGCTCCGGACAGAAAAACACCTTGTAC.

This clone is categorized as medium-sized (0.01 to 0.1%). Mouse germline and gene names are used. The sequenced fragment ends 1 residue before the CDR3 boundary, so the rest is inferred from the germline J gene. This chain uses TRBV13-3 with TRBJ2-3; D perhaps matches TRBD2 (6 bases). There are 15 residues in the CDR3. V was trimmed by 3 bases and J by 0 bases, leaving 11 bases between them. Germline assignment: CDR1 NNHDY and CDR2 SYVADS. The CDR3 region is CASSVLGPSAETLYF. Incomplete CDR3 DNA: TGTGCCAGCAGTGTCCTGGGGCCTAGTGCAGAAACGCTGTAT.

This clone has more than one count but fewer than ten. The genes and germline here are from mouse. The read terminates 1 residue ahead of where the CDR3 ends, so the germline J gene completes it. The V and J genes are TRBV26 and TRBJ2-1; a possible D gene is TRBD2 (7 bases). This CDR3 has 14 residues. Germline V gene lookup returns CDR1 KGHPV and CDR2 FQNQEV (reference sequence). The V gene lost 3 bases and the J gene lost 7 bases, with 13 bases spanning the gap. The CDR3 bases that were read are TGTGCCAGCAGTCTTGGGGGGCGCGGGGCTGAGCAGTTC. The encoded protein is CASSLGGRGAEQF. The CDR3 reads in full as CASSLGGRGAEQFF. The full variable domain, rest sourced from reference TRBV26 and TRBJ2-1, is NSKVIQTPRYLVKGQGQKAKMRCIPEKGHPVVFWYQQNKNNEFKFLINFQNQEVLQQIDMTEKRFSAECPSNSPCSLEIQSSEAGDSALYLCASSLGGRGAEQFFGPGTRLTVL.

This clone was counted a single time. Mouse germline and gene names are used. The read ends 1 residue before the CDR3 terminus; that terminus is restored from the germline J gene. This chain joins TRBV26 and TRBJ2-4, with D perhaps TRBD1 (6 bases). The V gene lost 4 bases and the J gene lost 0 bases, with 8 bases spanning the gap. Germline CDR1 is KGHPV and CDR2 is FQNQEV (reference sequence). The CDR3 loop spans 14 amino acids. The sequenced part of the CDR3 DNA is TGTGCCAGCAGTCGGGACATTAGTCAAAACACCTTGTAC. Amino acid sequence: CASSRDISQNTLY. The whole CDR3 sequence reads CASSRDISQNTLYF.

In the case of this clone: The gene names given are mouse names. Coverage ceases 1 residue before the CDR3 finishes, and the germline J gene fills in the end. The chain recombines TRBV26 with TRBJ2-4, with D perhaps TRBD2 (5 bases). CDR3 size: 16 residues. Trimming shortened V by 2 bases and J by 0 bases, and 12 bases separated the two germline ends. Germline V gene sequence: CDR1 KGHPV, CDR2 FQNQEV (reference sequence). CDR3 DNA (partial): TGTGCCAGCAGTCTGCCTGGGAATCCTAGTCAAAACACCTTGTAC. Translated, it gives CASSLPGNPSQNTLY. The full CDR3 is CASSLPGNPSQNTLYF.

Comments on this clone: Germline and genes: mouse. The read finishes 1 residue shy of the CDR3 end, and the germline J gene is used to complete it. The chain combines TRBV1 with TRBJ2-1; a possible D gene is TRBD1 (5 bases). The CDR3 has 15 amino acids. The germline V and J ends were trimmed by 0 bases and 2 bases, with 8 bases remaining between them. Germline V gene data show CDR1 as NSQYPW and CDR2 as LRSPGD (reference sequence). The CDR3 bases that were read are TGCACCTGCAGTGCAGATGCAGGGTACTATGCTGAGCAGTTC. Translated: CTCSADAGYYAEQF. The whole CDR3 protein is CTCSADAGYYAEQFF.

As concerns this clone: Gene names and germline refer to mouse. Read sequence stops 1 residue before the CDR3 end, and the germline J gene provides the missing end. This chain connects TRBV26 to TRBJ2-7, with 7 positions matching TRBD1. This CDR3 has 12 residues. The junction had 3 bases not matched to a gene; V was cut back by 4 bases and J by 6 bases. Per the germline V gene, CDR1 is KGHPV and CDR2 is FQNQEV (reference sequence). Here the CDR3 reads CASSPTGVEQYF. The sequenced part of the CDR3 DNA is TGTGCCAGCAGTCCCACAGGGGTTGAACAGTAC.

For this clone: Gene names denote mouse genes. With the read ending 1 residue before the CDR3 end, the germline J gene is used to fill in that end. The chain combines TRBV26 with TRBJ1-1; maybe TRBD1 (5 bases). Per germline, CDR1 KGHPV and CDR2 FQNQEV (reference sequence). This CDR3 comprises 13 residues. Trimming stripped 6 bases from V and 0 bases from J, with 8 bases between. The DNA read from the CDR3 is TGTGCCAGCAGAGGACAATCAAACACAGAAGTCTTC. Translation gives CASRGQSNTEVF. The CDR3 reads in full as CASRGQSNTEVFF.

Worth noting for this clone: Gene names are the mouse ones. The read ends 1 residue early relative to the CDR3; the germline J gene fills the gap. This chain joins TRBV14 and TRBJ1-4, with D maybe TRBD1 (6 bases). Trimming removed 7 bases from V and 4 bases from J, with 8 bases in between. In germline, CDR1 is SGHDT, CDR2 FRDEAV. The CDR3 totals 12 residues. This CDR3 reads CASRTDNERLFF. The CDR3 DNA, read in part, is TGTGCCAGCCGGACAGACAACGAAAGATTATTT.

A note on this clone: The listed genes are named as in mouse. The sequenced fragment ends 1 residue before the CDR3 boundary, so the rest is inferred from the germline J gene. This chain links TRBV26 with TRBJ2-7, with D uncertain. The germline V gene encodes CDR1 KGHPV and CDR2 FQNQEV (reference sequence). This CDR3 is 12 amino acids long. V was shortened by 6 bases and J by 3 bases, with 9 bases between the two germline ends. Partial CDR3 DNA: TGTGCCAGCAGCCGGGCTTTCTATGAACAGTAC. Translation: CASSRAFYEQY. The full CDR3 reads CASSRAFYEQYF.

This clone was observed a handful of times. Gene names and germline refer to mouse. The CDR3 end lies 1 residue beyond the end of the read and is filled in from the germline J gene. V is TRBV1 and J is TRBJ2-7; tentative D call: TRBD1 (6 bases). The CDR3 consists of 15 residues. The germline V gene encodes CDR1 NSQYPW and CDR2 LRSPGD (reference sequence). The V gene lost 5 bases and the J gene lost 0 bases, with 14 bases spanning the gap. The chain's CDR3 is CTCSSQQGYSYEQYF. CDR3 DNA (partial): TGCACCTGCAGTTCCCAACAGGGTTACTCCTATGAACAGTAC.

To note about this clone: Genes and germline are mouse. The read halts 1 residue ahead of the CDR3 end, with the missing end drawn from the germline J gene. The same CDR3 also results from other DNA sequences found in this sample. The chain is built from TRBV24 and TRBJ2-7; 9 nucleotides agree with TRBD1. The CDR3 has 14 residues. The junction had 7 bases not matched to a gene; V was cut back by 3 bases and J by 7 bases. Germline V gene sequence: CDR1 KGHTA, CDR2 FRNEEI. CDR3 protein: CASSLRDREGEQYF. CDR3 DNA, as far as it was read: TGTGCCAGCAGTCTACGGGACAGGGAGGGCGAACAGTAC.

This clone was picked up one time. These gene names are mouse names. The read falls 1 residue short of the CDR3 end, and the missing part is taken from the germline J gene. The chain has TRBV5 and TRBJ2-4; 9 bases are shared with TRBD1. The germline V gene has CDR1 LGHNA and CDR2 YNLKQL (reference sequence). Trimming at V came to 1 base and at J to 0 bases, leaving 8 bases not matched to a gene. The CDR3 covers 18 residues. Partial CDR3 DNA: TGTGCCAGCAGCCAAGGGACAGGGGAGAGGGGTAGTCAAAACACCTTGTAC. It codes for CASSQGTGERGSQNTLY. The entire CDR3 reads CASSQGTGERGSQNTLYF.

This clone was counted only a few times. The genes and germline here are from mouse. The read finishes 1 residue shy of the CDR3 end, and the germline J gene is used to complete it. The chain recombines TRBV26 with TRBJ2-5; the match to TRBD2 covers 13 bases. V lost 4 bases and J lost 6; bases outside the gene matches: 4. This CDR3 has 15 amino acids. The V gene's germline CDR1 is KGHPV and CDR2 FQNQEV (reference sequence). This CDR3 reads CASSRTGGALDTQYF. The covered CDR3 bases are TGTGCCAGCAGTCGGACTGGGGGGGCGCTTGACACCCAGTAC.